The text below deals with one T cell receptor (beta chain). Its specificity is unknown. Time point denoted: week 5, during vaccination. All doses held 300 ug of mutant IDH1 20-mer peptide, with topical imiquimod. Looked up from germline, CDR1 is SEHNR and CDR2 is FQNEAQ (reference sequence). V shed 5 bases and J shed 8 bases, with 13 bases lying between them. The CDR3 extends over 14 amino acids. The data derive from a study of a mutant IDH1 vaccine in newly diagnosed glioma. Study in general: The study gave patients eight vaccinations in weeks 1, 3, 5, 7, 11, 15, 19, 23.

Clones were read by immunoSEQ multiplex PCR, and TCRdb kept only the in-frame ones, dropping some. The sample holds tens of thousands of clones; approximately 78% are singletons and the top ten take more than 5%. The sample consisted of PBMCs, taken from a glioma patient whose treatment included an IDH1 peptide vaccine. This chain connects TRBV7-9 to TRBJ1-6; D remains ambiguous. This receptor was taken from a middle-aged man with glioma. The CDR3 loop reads CASSPVDMDSPLHF. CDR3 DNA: TGTGCCAGCAGCCCCGTAGACATGGATTCACCCCTCCACTTT.